This T cell receptor beta chain is from a study of T-cell reconstitution after alpha-beta-depleted transplantation in children. This clonotype was counted only a few times. The antigen is not known. Findings of the study overall: Newly produced T cells mostly provided counts and TCRbeta diversity after one year, as hyperexpanded clones declined.

It was with unique molecular identifiers that the TCRbeta library was prepared. TCRdb called the PCR reads again in MiXCR, with one record for every CDR3 protein. The sample consists of 700,000 or so distinct CDR3 sequences, 10% to 15% of them appearing once. The CDR3 consists of 15 residues. V shed 2 bases and J shed 2 bases, with 7 bases lying between them. This sequence joins TRBV12-3 or TRBV12-4 and TRBJ2-6; D is unresolved. The clonotype comes from a girl aged 2 to 9 with congenital amegakaryocytic thrombocytopenia, due to receive a stem cell transplant. Sequencing was performed on PBMCs, taken before TCRalphabeta/CD19-depleted stem cell transplant. CDR3 nucleotide sequence: TGTGCCAGCAGTTTACGGGCGACTGGGGCCAACGTCCTGACTTTC. Translating gives CASSLRATGANVLTF.